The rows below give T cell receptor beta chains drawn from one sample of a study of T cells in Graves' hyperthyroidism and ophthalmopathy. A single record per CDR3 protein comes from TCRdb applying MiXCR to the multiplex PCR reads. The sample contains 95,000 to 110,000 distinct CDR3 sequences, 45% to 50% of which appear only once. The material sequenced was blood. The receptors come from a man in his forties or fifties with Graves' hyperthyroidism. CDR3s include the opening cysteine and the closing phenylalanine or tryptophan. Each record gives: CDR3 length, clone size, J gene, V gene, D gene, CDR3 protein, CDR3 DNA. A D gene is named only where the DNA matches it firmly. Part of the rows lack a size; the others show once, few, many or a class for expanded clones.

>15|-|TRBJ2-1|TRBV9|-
CASSVGEGSYNEQFF
TGTGCCAGCAGCGTTGGGGAAGGCTCCTACAATGAGCAGTTCTTC
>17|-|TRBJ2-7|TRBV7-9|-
CASSLGMAGDSSYEQYF
TGTGCCAGCAGCTTAGGGATGGCAGGGGACTCCTCCTACGAGCAGTACTTC
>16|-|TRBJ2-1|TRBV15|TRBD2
CATSRSKTSLGNEQFF
TGTGCCACCAGCAGATCTAAGACTAGCCTGGGTAATGAGCAGTTCTTC
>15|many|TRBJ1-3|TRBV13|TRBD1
CASRPSGTGGNTIYF
TGTGCCAGCAGGCCCTCCGGGACAGGTGGAAACACCATATATTTT
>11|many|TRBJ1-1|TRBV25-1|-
CASSDPPEAFF
TGTGCCAGCAGTGACCCCCCTGAAGCTTTCTTT
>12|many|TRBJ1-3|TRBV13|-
CASSLAGNTIYF
TGTGCCAGCAGCTTAGCCGGAAACACCATATATTTT
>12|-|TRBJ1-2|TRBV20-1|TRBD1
CSARPQGGGYTF
TGCAGTGCTAGGCCACAGGGGGGCGGCTACACCTTC
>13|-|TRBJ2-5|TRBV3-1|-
CASSQDRGETQYF
TGTGCCAGCAGCCAAGATCGGGGGGAGACCCAGTACTTC
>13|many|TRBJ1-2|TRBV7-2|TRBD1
CASSTGTGGFYTF
TGTGCCAGCAGCACCGGGACAGGGGGGTTCTACACCTTC
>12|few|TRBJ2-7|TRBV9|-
CASSPSTREQYF
TGTGCCAGCTCACCGTCAACCCGCGAGCAGTACTTC
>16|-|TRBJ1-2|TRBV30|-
CAWNPPSARLHYGYTF
TGTGCCTGGAACCCTCCCTCTGCAAGATTGCACTATGGCTACACCTTC
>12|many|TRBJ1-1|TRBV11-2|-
CASSTGTLGTFF
TGTGCCAGCAGCACCGGTACTCTGGGAACTTTCTTT
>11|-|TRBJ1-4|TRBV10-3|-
CAIKGGEKLFF
TGTGCCATCAAGGGAGGTGAAAAACTGTTTTTT
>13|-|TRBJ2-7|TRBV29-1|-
CSVAGPPGYEQCF
TGCAGCGTGGCCGGGCCTCCGGGGTATGAGCAGTGCTTC
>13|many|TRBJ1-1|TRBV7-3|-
CASSPRRDTEAFF
TGTGCCAGCAGCCCCCGGAGGGACACTGAAGCTTTCTTT
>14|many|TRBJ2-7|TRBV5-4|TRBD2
CASSFGGRSYEQYF
TGTGCCAGCAGCTTTGGCGGGAGGAGCTACGAGCAGTACTTC
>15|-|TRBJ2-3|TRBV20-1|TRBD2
CSARVSGRITDTQYF
TGCAGTGCTAGGGTGTCCGGGAGGATAACAGATACGCAGTATTTT
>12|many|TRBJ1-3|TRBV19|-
CASSIGLNTIYF
TGTGCCAGTAGTATCGGCCTAAACACCATATATTTT
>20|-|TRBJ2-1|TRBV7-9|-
CASSSDAGTELAATYNEQFF
TGTGCCAGCAGCTCAGATGCCGGGACAGAACTAGCGGCGACATACAATGAGCAGTTCTTC
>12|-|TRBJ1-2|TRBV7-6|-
CASSSEGYGYTF
TGTGCCAGCAGCTCTGAGGGGTATGGCTACACCTTC
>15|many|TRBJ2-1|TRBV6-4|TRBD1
CASSESGDRSNEQFF
TGTGCCAGCAGTGAAAGTGGGGACAGGTCCAATGAGCAGTTCTTC
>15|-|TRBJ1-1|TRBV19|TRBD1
CASSRQGGPVTEAFF
TGTGCCAGTAGTAGGCAGGGGGGGCCTGTCACTGAAGCTTTCTTT
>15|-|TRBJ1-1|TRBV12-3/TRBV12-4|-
CASRPAYRGLTEAFF
TGTGCCAGCAGGCCAGCCTATAGGGGACTCACTGAAGCTTTCTTT
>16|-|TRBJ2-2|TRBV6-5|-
CASSYKGTSGAGELFF
TGTGCCAGCAGTTATAAGGGGACCTCCGGGGCCGGGGAGCTGTTTTTT
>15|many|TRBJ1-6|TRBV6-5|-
CASSYSRGKDSPLHF
TGTGCCAGCAGTTACTCGAGGGGGAAGGATTCACCCCTCCACTTT
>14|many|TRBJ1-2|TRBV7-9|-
CASSFLRVDYGYTF
TGTGCCAGCAGCTTTCTACGGGTAGACTATGGCTACACCTTC
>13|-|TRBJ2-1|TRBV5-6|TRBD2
CASSLDGPGGQFF
TGTGCCAGCAGCTTGGATGGGCCGGGAGGGCAGTTCTTC
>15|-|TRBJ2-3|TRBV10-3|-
CAISEGRSSTDTQYF
TGTGCCATCAGTGAGGGGCGCTCTAGCACAGATACGCAGTATTTT
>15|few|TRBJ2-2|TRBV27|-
CASSPDRENTGELFF
TGTGCCAGCAGTCCAGACAGAGAGAACACCGGGGAGCTGTTTTTT
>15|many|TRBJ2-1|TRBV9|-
CASSVDGLSYNEQFF
TGTGCCAGCAGCGTCGACGGCCTCTCCTACAATGAGCAGTTCTTC
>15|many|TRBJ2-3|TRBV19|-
CASSIERAKTDTQYF
TGTGCCAGTAGTATAGAGCGGGCGAAGACAGATACGCAGTATTTT
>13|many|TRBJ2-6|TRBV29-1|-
CSVVARGANVLTF
TGCAGCGTTGTAGCTCGGGGGGCCAACGTCCTGACTTTC
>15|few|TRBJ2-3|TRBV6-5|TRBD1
CATLPTGDGADTQYF
TGTGCCACACTACCAACAGGGGATGGGGCAGATACGCAGTATTTT
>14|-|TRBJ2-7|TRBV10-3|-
CAFSDPKLYYEQDF
TGTGCCTTCAGTGATCCAAAACTCTACTACGAGCAGGACTTC
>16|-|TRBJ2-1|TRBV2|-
CASSERFGIAYNEQFF
TGTGCCAGCAGTGAAAGGTTCGGGATAGCCTACAATGAGCAGTTCTTC
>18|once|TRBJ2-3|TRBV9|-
CASRGFTGGGTSTDTQYF
TGTGCCAGCAGGGGGTTCACCGGGGGTGGGACTAGCACAGATACGCAGTATTTT
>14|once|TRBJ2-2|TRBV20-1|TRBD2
CSARTSGMAGELFF
TGCAGTGCAAGGACTAGCGGGATGGCCGGGGAGCTGTTTTTT
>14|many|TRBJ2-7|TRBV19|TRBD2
CASQDGTRPYEQYF
TGTGCCAGTCAAGACGGGACTAGACCTTACGAGCAGTACTTC
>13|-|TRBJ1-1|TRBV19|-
CASKGGLNTEAFF
TGTGCCAGTAAGGGCGGTTTGAACACTGAAGCTTTCTTT
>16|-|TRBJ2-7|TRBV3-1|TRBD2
CASSQDLSGRAYEQYF
TGTGCCAGCAGCCAAGATCTTAGCGGGAGGGCCTACGAGCAGTACTTC
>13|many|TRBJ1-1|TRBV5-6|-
CASSRPPHTEAFF
TGTGCCAGCAGCCGACCCCCCCACACTGAAGCTTTCTTT